This T cell receptor (beta chain) comes out of a study of T cells after yellow fever vaccination. MiXCR, applied by TCRdb to the 5' RACE reads, yields one record per CDR3 protein. The sample yields 500,000 to 650,000 distinct CDR3 sequences, over 9% seen once. Trimming took 1 base from V and 5 from J, leaving 12 bases between them. Germline CDR1 is DFQATT and CDR2 is SNEGSKA (reference sequence). The CDR3 sequence is 15 residues long. The receptor was isolated from a man younger than 40 who received the YFV17D yellow fever vaccine. The chain employs TRBV20-1 and TRBJ1-6; no clear D gene. Material: PBMCs, obtained on the day of the yellow fever booster vaccination. The CDR3 spells CSARVGYPDNSPLHF. The DNA for the CDR3 is TGCAGTGCTAGAGTAGGGTACCCAGATAATTCACCCCTCCACTTT.